Listed here are 6 T cell receptor beta chains from one sample, sequenced in a study of blood T cell repertoires in COVID-19. The protocol was immunoSEQ multiplex PCR, while the TCRdb copy is restricted to in-frame clones and leaves out a portion. The table has around 120,000 clones, more than 65% seen once; the top ten hold about 2.2%. The sequenced sample consisted of peripheral blood. These receptors were collected from a woman in her 70s with acute or convalescent COVID-19.

The V and J genes are TRBV27 and TRBJ1-6, with 11 positions matching TRBD1. The junction had 0 bases not matched to a gene; V was cut back by 6 bases and J by 5 bases. Germline CDR1 MNHEY, CDR2 SMNVEV (reference sequence). CDR3 length equals 14 residues. Here the CDR3 DNA reads TGTGCCAGCAGGGGACAGGGGGATAATTCACCCCTCCACTTT. Its protein product is CASRGQGDNSPLHF.

The V and J genes are TRBV12-3 or TRBV12-4 and TRBJ1-1; unclear D gene. The CDR3 has 12 amino acids. Trimming removed 5 bases from V and 6 bases from J, with 10 bases in between. The CDR3 DNA reads as TGTGCCAGCAGTCGTTGGGAGTCTGAAGCTTTCTTT. Residues: CASSRWESEAFF.

CDR3 residues: CASSSGTGNSPLHF. The CDR3, as DNA: TGTGCCAGCAGCTCCGGGACAGGGAATTCACCCCTCCACTTT. The chain carries TRBV13 and TRBJ1-6; TRBD1 matches at 9 bases. In germline, CDR1 is PRHDT, CDR2 FYEKMQ (reference sequence). The CDR3 sequence is 14 residues long. Trimming took 4 bases from V and 7 from J; bases not matched to a gene: 2. Based on the CDR3 plus reference TRBV13 and TRBJ1-6, the full variable domain is AAGVIQSPRHLIKEKRETATLKCYPIPRHDTVYWYQQGPGQDPQFLISFYEKMQSDKGSIPDRFSAQQFSDYHSELNMSSLELGDSALYFCASSSGTGNSPLHFGNGTRLTVT.

This clone was counted a few times. This chain connects TRBV24-1 to TRBJ1-2, with D possibly matching TRBD1 (6 bases). This CDR3 is built from 13 residues. Deletions cut 4 bases from V and 4 bases from J, with 9 bases between. Per the germline V gene, CDR1 is KGHDR and CDR2 is SFDVKD. CDR3 bases: TGTGCCACCAGTGAGGCAGGGGTCTATGGCTACACCTTC. Translation gives CATSEAGVYGYTF.

The rearrangement joins TRBV5-6 to TRBJ1-4; 8 bases line up with TRBD1. V shed 0 bases and J 7 bases; nucleotides not matched to a gene: 8. This CDR3 has 16 amino acids. CDR1 is SGHDT and CDR2 is YYEEEE in the germline V gene. CDR3 sequence (DNA): TGTGCCAGCAGCTTGGTCGCAGGGGGCGCAGGTGAAAAACTGTTTTTT. This codes for CASSLVAGGAGEKLFF.

This chain connects TRBV10-3 to TRBJ2-7; TRBD2 matches at 14 bases. In germline, CDR1 is ENHRY, CDR2 SYGVKD. The length of the CDR3 is 14 residues. Trimming took 6 bases from V and 9 from J; bases not matched to a gene: 7. The CDR3: CAIRAGTSGSLQYF. The CDR3 DNA follows: TGTGCCATCAGGGCCGGGACTAGCGGGAGTTTGCAGTACTTC.